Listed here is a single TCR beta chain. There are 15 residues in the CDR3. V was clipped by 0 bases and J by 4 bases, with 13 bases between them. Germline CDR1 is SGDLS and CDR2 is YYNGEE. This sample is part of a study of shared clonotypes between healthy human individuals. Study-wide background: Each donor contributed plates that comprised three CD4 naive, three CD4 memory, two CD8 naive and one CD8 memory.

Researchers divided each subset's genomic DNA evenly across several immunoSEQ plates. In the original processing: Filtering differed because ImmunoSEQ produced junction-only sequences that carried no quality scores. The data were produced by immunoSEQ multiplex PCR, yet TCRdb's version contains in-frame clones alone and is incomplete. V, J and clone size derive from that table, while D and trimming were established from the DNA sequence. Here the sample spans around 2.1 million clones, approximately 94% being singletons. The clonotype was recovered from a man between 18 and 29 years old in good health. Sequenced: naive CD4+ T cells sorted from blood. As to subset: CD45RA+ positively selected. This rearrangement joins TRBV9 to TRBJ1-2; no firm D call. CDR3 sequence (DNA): TGTGCCAGCAGCGTAGATGGACGAGTCCCCTATGGCTACACCTTC. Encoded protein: CASSVDGRVPYGYTF. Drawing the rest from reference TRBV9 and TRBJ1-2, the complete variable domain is DSGVTQTPKHLITATGQRVTLRCSPRSGDLSVYWYQQSLDQGLQFLIQYYNGEERAKGNILERFSAQQFPDLHSELNLSSLELGDSALYFCASSVDGRVPYGYTFGSGTRLTVV.